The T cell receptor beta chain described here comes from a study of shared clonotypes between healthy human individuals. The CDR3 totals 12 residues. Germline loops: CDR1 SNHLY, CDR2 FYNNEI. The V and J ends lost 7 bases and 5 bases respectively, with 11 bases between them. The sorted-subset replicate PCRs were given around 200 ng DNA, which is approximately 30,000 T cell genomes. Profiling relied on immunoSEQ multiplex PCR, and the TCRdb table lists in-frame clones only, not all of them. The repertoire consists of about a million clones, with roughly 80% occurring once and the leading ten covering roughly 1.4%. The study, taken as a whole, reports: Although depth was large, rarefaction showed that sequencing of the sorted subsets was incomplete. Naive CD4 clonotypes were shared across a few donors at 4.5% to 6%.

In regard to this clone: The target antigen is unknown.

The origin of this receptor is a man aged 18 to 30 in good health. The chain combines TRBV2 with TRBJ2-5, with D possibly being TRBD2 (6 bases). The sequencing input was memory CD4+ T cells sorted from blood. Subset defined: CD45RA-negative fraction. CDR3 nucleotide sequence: TGTGCCAGCAATCGGGCGGGGGAGACCCAGTACTTC. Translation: CASNRAGETQYF. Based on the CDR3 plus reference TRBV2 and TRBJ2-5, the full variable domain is EPEVTQTPSHQVTQMGQEVILRCVPISNHLYFYWYRQILGQKVEFLVSFYNNEISEKSEIFDDQFSVERPDGSNFTLKIRSTKLEDSAMYFCASNRAGETQYFGPGTRLLVL.